This T cell receptor (beta chain) was identified during a study of cytomegalovirus exposure and HLA in healthy donors. Overall study: Prior work identified some 120 million unique TCR beta sequences in 150 million to 200 million T cells. HLA-typed donors were the source of 90 million or so unique TCRs, which an early data release held.

Study conclusions and caveats: Among TCR sequences, most were rare, though some public TCRs appeared in many donors. One cluster of highly shared sequence variants probably arose as a sequencing artifact.

60 Vbeta and 13 Jbeta primers were used in PCR. Data came from immunoSEQ multiplex PCR; TCRdb stores just in-frame clones and leaves some out. This table has 200,000 to 250,000 clones, roughly 80% appearing once. This CDR3 spans 15 amino acids. Germline V gene lookup returns CDR1 SGHVS and CDR2 FNYEAQ. The J segment lost 4 bases and the V segment lost 4 bases, leaving 1 base of the junction unmatched. On this clone itself: Its target is not known.

The sequencing input was PBMCs. This chain links TRBV7-6 with TRBJ2-3; 14 bases align to TRBD2. The sequence came from a woman aged 40 to 50 in good health and CMV-seronegative. The CDR3 region has the DNA TGTGCCAGCAGCTGGGGACTAGCGGGAGCAGATACGCAGTATTTT. Translated, it gives CASSWGLAGADTQYF. Full variable domain (remainder filled in from reference TRBV7-6 and TRBJ2-3): GAGVSQSPRYKVTKRGQDVALRCDPISGHVSLYWYRQALGQGPEFLTYFNYEAQQDKSGLPNDRFSAERPEGSISTLTIQRTEQRDSAMYRCASSWGLAGADTQYFGPGTRLTVL.